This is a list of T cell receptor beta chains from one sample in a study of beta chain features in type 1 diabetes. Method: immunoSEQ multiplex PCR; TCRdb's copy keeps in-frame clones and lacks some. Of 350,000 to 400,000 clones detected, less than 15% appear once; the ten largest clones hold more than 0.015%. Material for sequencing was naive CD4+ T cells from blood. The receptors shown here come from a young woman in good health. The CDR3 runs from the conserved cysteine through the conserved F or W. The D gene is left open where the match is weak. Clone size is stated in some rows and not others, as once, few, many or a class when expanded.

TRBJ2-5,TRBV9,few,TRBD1,TGTGCCAGCAGCTTGGACAGGATTAGTGAGACCCAGTACTTC,CASSLDRISETQYF
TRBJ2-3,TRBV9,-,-,TGTGCCAGCAGCGTAGCCAGCGCAGATACGCAGTATTTT,CASSVASADTQYF
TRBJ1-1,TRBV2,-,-,TGTGCCAGCCTTTACGCGGAAGCTGAAGCTTTCTTT,CASLYAEAEAFF
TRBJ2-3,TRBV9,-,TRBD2,TGTGCCAGCAGCGTCGGACTAGCGGGAGATACAGATACGCAGTATTTT,CASSVGLAGDTDTQYF
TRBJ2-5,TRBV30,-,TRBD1,TGTGCCTGGAGGGGAGGACAGGGGACTCAAGAGACCCAGTACTTC,CAWRGGQGTQETQYF
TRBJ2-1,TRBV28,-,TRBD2,TGTGCCAGTGCTTCAGCGGGAGGCCTCTACAATGAGCAGTTCTTC,CASASAGGLYNEQFF
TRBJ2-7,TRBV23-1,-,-,TGCGCCAGCAGACAGCCCGACCTAACCTACGAGCAGTACTTC,CASRQPDLTYEQYF
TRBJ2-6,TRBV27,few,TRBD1,TGTGCCAGCAGAGGCGCAGCCGGGGGACAGGGCCGCTCTGGGGCCAACGTCCTGACTTTC,CASRGAAGGQGRSGANVLTF
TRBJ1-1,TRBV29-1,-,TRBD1,TGCAGCGCCTTAATTAACAGGGGAGTCACTGAAGCTTTCTTT,CSALINRGVTEAFF
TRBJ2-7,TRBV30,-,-,TGTGCCTGCTCGGGCGGGGCCGTTAGGGAGCAGTACTTC,CACSGGAVREQYF
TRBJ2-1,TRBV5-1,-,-,TGCGCCAGCAGCTTGGAGAGAGACAGAGAACCTAATGAGCAGTTCTTC,CASSLERDREPNEQFF
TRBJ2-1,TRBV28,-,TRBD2,TGTGCCAGCTCGGGAGGCGGCCGCGGGGAGCAGTTCTTC,CASSGGGRGEQFF
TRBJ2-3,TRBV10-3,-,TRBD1,TGTGCCATCAGGAACCGGGACAGGGTAACAGATACGCAGTATTTT,CAIRNRDRVTDTQYF
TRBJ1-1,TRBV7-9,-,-,TGTGCCAGCAGTCGAAACCCAGGACAGACGAACACTGAAGCTTTCTTT,CASSRNPGQTNTEAFF
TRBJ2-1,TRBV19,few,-,TGTGCCAGTAGTGGCAGGGCGAACAATGAGCAGTTCTTC,CASSGRANNEQFF
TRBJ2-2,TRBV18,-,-,TGTGCCAGCTCACCACGGACAACGAACACCGGGGAGCTGTTTTTT,CASSPRTTNTGELFF
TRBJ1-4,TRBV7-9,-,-,TGTGCCAGCAGCCAGAACCAGGGGTTCACTAATGAAAAACTGTTTTTT,CASSQNQGFTNEKLFF
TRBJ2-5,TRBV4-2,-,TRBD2,TGTGCCAGCAGCCAGGCCCTCGCGGGAGCGTTGGAGACCCAGTACTTC,CASSQALAGALETQYF